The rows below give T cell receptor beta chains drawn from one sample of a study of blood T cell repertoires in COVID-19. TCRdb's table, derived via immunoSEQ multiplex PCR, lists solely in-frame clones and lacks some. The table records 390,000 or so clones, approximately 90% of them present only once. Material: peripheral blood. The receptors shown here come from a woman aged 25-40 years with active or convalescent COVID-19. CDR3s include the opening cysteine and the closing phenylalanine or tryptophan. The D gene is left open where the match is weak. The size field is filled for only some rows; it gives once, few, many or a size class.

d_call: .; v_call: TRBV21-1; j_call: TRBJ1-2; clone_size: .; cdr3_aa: CASSKGTGFTNYGYTF; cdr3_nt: TGTGCCAGCAGCAAAGGGACAGGCTTTACTAACTATGGCTACACCTTC
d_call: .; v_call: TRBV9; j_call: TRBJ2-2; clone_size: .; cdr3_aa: CASSVSRGNTGELFF; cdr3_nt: TGTGCCAGCAGCGTAAGCAGGGGGAACACCGGGGAGCTGTTTTTT
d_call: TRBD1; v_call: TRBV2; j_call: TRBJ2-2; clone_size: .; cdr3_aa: CASSTRDRGPGELFF; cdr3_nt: TGTGCCAGCAGTACCCGGGACAGGGGGCCGGGGGAGCTGTTTTTT
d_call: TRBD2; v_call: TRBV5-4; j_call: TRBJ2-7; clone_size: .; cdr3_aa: CASSLGVVGGAYEQYF; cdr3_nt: TGTGCCAGCAGCTTGGGAGTTGTCGGGGGGGCTTACGAGCAGTACTTC
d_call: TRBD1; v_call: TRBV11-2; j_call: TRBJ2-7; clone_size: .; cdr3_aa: CASSLARPGQGYEQYF; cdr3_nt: TGTGCCAGCAGCTTAGCCCGCCCGGGACAGGGATACGAGCAGTACTTC
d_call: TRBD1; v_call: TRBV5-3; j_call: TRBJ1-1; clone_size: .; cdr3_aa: CARSLFLGGPEAFF; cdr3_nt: TGTGCCAGAAGCTTGTTCTTAGGGGGCCCTGAAGCTTTCTTT
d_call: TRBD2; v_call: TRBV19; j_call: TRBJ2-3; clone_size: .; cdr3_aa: CASSAQGLAGGIITDTQYF; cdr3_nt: TGTGCCAGTAGCGCACAGGGACTAGCGGGAGGCATCATCACAGATACGCAGTATTTT
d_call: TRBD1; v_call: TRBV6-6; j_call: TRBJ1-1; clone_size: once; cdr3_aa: CASSPRGQAMAKTEAFF; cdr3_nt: TGTGCCAGCAGTCCACGTGGACAGGCAATGGCGAAGACTGAAGCTTTCTTT
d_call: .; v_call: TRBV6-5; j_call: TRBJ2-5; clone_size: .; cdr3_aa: CASTQETQYF; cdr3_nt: TGTGCCAGCACTCAAGAGACCCAGTACTTC
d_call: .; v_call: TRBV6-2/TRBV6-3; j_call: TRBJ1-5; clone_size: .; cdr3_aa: CASSKQGYSNQPQHF; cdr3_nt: TGTGCCAGCAGTAAACAGGGTTATAGCAATCAGCCCCAGCATTTT
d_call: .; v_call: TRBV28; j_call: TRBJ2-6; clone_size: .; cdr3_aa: CASSQQGLGANVLTF; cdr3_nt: TGTGCCAGCAGTCAGCAGGGTTTAGGGGCCAACGTCCTGACTTTC
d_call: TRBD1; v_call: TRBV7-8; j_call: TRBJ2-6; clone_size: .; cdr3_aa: CASSWTGSNSGANVLTF; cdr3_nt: TGTGCCAGCAGCTGGACAGGTTCTAACTCTGGGGCCAACGTCCTGACTTTC
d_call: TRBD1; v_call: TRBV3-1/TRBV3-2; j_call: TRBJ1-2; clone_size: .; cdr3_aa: CASSHGTGRSGGGYTF; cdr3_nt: TGTGCCAGCAGCCACGGGACAGGGAGGTCAGGGGGTGGCTACACCTTC
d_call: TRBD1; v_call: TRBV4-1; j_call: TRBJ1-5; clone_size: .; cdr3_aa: CASSQGQGASNQPQHF; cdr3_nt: TGCGCCAGCAGCCAAGGACAGGGGGCCAGCAATCAGCCCCAGCATTTT
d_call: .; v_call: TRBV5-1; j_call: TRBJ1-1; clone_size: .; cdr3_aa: CASSQAGARGVEAFF; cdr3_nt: TGCGCCAGCAGCCAAGCCGGGGCCAGGGGAGTTGAAGCTTTCTTT
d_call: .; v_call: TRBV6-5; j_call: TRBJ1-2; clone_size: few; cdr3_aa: CASTPRGGANYGYTF; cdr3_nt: TGTGCCAGCACCCCGAGAGGGGGAGCTAACTATGGCTACACCTTC
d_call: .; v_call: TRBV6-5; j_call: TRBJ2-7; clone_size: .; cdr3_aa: CASSYVRGGEQYF; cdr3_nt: TGTGCCAGCAGTTACGTAAGGGGTGGGGAGCAGTACTTC
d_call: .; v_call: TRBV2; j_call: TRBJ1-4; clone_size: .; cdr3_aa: CASIDRQGINEKLFF; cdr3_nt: TGTGCCAGCATAGATCGGCAGGGGATTAATGAAAAACTGTTTTTT
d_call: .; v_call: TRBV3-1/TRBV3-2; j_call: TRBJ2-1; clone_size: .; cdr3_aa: CASSQDLEGPYNEQFF; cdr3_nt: TGTGCCAGCAGCCAAGATTTGGAGGGCCCCTACAATGAGCAGTTCTTC
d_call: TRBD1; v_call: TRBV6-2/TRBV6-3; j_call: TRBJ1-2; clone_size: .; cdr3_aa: CASSYSSWLGDRGPNYGYTF; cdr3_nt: TGTGCCAGCAGTTACTCTTCGTGGTTGGGGGACAGGGGGCCCAACTATGGCTACACCTTC
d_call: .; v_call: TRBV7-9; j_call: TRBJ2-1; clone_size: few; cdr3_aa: CASSPGARYNEQFF; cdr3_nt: TGTGCCAGCAGCCCAGGGGCGCGGTACAATGAGCAGTTCTTC
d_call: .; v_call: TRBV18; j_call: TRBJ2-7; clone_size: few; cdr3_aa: CASSPSQGPYEQYF; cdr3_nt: TGTGCCAGCTCACCTTCCCAGGGTCCGTACGAGCAGTACTTC
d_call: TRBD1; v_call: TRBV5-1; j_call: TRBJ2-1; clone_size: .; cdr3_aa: CASSVGTGVYNEQFF; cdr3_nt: TGCGCCAGCAGCGTCGGGACAGGGGTCTACAATGAGCAGTTCTTC
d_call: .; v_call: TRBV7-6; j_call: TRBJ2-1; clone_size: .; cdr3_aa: CASSLIPGAYNEQFF; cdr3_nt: TGTGCCAGCAGCTTAATTCCAGGGGCCTACAATGAGCAGTTCTTC
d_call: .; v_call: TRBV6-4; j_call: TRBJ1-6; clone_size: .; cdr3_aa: CASSDSGSVIGEFLNSPLHF; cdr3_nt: TGTGCCAGCAGTGACTCCGGTTCGGTAATCGGGGAGTTCCTAAATTCACCCCTCCACTTT
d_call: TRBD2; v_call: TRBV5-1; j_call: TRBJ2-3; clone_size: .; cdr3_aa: CASRSSASGAQDTQYF; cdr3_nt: TGCGCCAGCAGGAGCTCGGCTAGCGGAGCCCAAGATACGCAGTATTTT
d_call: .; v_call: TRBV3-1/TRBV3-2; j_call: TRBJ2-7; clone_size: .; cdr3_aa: CASSQDLGGTAYEQYF; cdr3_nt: TGTGCCAGCAGCCAAGATTTGGGCGGGACCGCCTACGAGCAGTACTTC
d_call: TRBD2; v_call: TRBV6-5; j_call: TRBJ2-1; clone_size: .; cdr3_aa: CASRTSGRAYNEQFF; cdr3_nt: TGTGCCAGCAGAACTAGCGGGAGGGCTTACAATGAGCAGTTCTTC
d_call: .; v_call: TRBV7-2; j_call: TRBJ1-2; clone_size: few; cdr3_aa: CASSLDNGMIYGYTF; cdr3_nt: TGTGCCAGCAGCTTAGATAACGGGATGATCTATGGCTACACCTTC
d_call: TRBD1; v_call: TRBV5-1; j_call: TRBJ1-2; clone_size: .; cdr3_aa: CASSFETGGYGYTF; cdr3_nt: TGCGCCAGCAGCTTTGAAACAGGGGGCTATGGCTACACCTTC
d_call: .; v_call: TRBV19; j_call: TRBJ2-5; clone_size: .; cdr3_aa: CASSMSGWGGAETQYF; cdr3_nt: TGTGCCAGTAGTATGTCGGGCTGGGGCGGGGCAGAGACCCAGTACTTC
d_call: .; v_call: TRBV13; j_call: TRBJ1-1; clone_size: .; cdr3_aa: CASSLQFTEAFF; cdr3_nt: TGTGCCAGCAGCTTGCAGTTCACTGAAGCTTTCTTT
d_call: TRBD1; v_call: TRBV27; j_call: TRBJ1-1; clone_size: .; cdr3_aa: CASSLGRDRGLNTEAFF; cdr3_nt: TGTGCCAGCAGTTTAGGGCGCGACAGGGGATTGAACACTGAAGCTTTCTTT
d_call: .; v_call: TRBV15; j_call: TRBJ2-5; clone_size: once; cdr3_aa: CATSRDFVGAQETQYF; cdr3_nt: TGTGCCACCAGCAGAGATTTTGTAGGAGCTCAAGAGACCCAGTACTTC
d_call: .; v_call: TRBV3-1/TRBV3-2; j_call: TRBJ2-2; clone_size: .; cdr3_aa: CASSHDSVLNTGELFF; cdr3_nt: TGTGCCAGCAGCCATGATTCGGTACTGAACACCGGGGAGCTGTTTTTT
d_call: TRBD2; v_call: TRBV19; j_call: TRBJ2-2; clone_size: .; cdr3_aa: CASSKMSREGTGELFF; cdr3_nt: TGTGCCAGTAGCAAAATGAGCAGGGAGGGCACCGGGGAGCTGTTTTTT
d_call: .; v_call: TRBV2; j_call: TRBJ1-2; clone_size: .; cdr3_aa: CASTAQSFTYGYTF; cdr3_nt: TGTGCCAGCACGGCACAGAGTTTCACCTATGGCTACACCTTC
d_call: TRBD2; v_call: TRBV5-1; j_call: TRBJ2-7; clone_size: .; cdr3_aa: CASSFGGSGHEQYF; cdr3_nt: TGCGCCAGCAGTTTTGGGGGTAGCGGGCACGAGCAGTACTTC
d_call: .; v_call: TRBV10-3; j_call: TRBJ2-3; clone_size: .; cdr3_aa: CAISWGGTDTQYF; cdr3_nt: TGTGCCATCAGCTGGGGGGGCACAGATACGCAGTATTTT
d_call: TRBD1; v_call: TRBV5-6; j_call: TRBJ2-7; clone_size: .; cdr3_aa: CASSPGGRQGAYEQYF; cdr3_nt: TGTGCCAGCAGCCCGGGGGGAAGACAGGGGGCCTACGAGCAGTACTTC
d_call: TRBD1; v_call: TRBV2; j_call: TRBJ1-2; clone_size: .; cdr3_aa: CASSELGQSYGYTF; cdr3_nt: TGTGCCAGCAGTGAATTGGGACAGTCCTATGGCTACACCTTC
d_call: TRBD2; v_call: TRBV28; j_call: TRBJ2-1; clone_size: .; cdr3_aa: CASSLGLAGDYNEQFF; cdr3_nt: TGTGCCAGCAGTCTCGGTCTAGCGGGGGACTACAATGAGCAGTTCTTC
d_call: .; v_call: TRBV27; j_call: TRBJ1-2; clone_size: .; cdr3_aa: CASSPQPRQLGYGYTF; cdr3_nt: TGTGCCAGCAGTCCGCAACCCCGACAGCTCGGCTATGGCTACACCTTC
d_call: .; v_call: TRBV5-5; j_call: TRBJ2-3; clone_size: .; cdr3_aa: CASSLSGGGADTQYF; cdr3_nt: TGTGCCAGCAGCTTGTCGGGGGGCGGCGCAGATACGCAGTATTTT
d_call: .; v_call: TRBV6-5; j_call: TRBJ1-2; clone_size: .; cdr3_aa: CASSQASNYGYTF; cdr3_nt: TGTGCCAGCAGCCAGGCAAGTAACTATGGCTACACCTTC
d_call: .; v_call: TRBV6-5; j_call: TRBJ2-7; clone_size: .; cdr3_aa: CASSPDRLTSYEQYF; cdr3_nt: TGTGCCAGCAGTCCCGACAGGTTAACGTCCTACGAGCAGTACTTC
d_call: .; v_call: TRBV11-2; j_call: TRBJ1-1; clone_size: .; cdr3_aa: CASSFSARGNTEAFF; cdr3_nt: TGTGCCAGCAGCTTCTCGGCCAGGGGGAACACTGAAGCTTTCTTT
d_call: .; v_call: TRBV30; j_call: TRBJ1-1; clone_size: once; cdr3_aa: CAWTHSPGGAFF; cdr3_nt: TGTGCCTGGACTCACAGTCCGGGAGGTGCTTTCTTT
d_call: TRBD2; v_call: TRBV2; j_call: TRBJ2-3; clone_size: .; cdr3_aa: CASSEVSGNTDTQYF; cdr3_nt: TGTGCCAGCAGTGAAGTAAGCGGGAACACAGATACGCAGTATTTT
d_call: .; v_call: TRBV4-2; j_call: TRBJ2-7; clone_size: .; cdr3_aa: CASSQDLSYEQYF; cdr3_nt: TGTGCCAGCAGCCAAGATCTAAGCTACGAGCAGTACTTC
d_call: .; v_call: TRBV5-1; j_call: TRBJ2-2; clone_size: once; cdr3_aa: CASRVEGNTGELFF; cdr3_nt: TGCGCCAGCCGGGTGGAGGGGAACACCGGGGAGCTGTTTTTT
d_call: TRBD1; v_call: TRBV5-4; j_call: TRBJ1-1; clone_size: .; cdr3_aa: CASSPTGVNTEAFF; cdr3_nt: TGTGCCAGCAGCCCGACAGGGGTGAACACTGAAGCTTTCTTT
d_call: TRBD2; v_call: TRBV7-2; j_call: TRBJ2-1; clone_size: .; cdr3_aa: CASSPLAGGPNEQFF; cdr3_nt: TGTGCCAGCAGCCCGCTAGCGGGAGGGCCCAATGAGCAGTTCTTC
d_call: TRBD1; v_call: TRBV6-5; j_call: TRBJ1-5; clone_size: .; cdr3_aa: CASRKGQSNQPQHF; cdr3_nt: TGTGCCAGCAGAAAGGGACAGAGCAATCAGCCCCAGCATTTT
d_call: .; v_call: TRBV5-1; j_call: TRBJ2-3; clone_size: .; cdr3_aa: CASSSEKTGDFTDTQYF; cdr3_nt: TGCGCCAGCAGCTCCGAAAAGACAGGCGATTTCACAGATACGCAGTATTTT
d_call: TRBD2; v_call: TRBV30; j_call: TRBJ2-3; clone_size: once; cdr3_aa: CAWSGLAGGPWKLDTQYF; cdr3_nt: TGTGCCTGGAGTGGACTAGCGGGAGGGCCGTGGAAGTTGGATACGCAGTATTTT
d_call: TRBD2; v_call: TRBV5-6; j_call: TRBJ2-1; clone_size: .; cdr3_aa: CASSLLASGRVDEQFF; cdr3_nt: TGTGCCAGCAGCTTGTTGGCTAGCGGGAGAGTGGATGAGCAGTTCTTC
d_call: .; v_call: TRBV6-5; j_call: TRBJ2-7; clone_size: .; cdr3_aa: CASSYPGGYEQYF; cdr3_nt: TGTGCCAGCAGTTACCCCGGGGGATACGAGCAGTACTTC
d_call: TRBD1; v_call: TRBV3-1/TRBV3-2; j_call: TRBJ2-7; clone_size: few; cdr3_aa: CASSQLGTVQQYF; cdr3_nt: TGTGCCAGCAGCCAACTTGGGACAGTTCAGCAGTACTTC
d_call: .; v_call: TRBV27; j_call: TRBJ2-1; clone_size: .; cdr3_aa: CASMIREYNEQFF; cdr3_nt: TGTGCCAGCATGATCCGGGAGTACAATGAGCAGTTCTTC